These 28 T cell receptor beta chains originate from one sample sequenced in a study of cytomegalovirus exposure and HLA in healthy donors. With 60 Vbeta and 13 Jbeta primers, the PCR was carried out. Generated by immunoSEQ multiplex PCR, the TCRdb table keeps only in-frame clones and is missing some. This table holds over 95,000 clones, about 64% found once. Specimen: PBMCs. These receptor sequences come from a man between 18 and 35 years old in good health and CMV-seropositive.

The rearrangement joins TRBV7-2 to TRBJ1-5; a possible D gene is TRBD1 (5 bases). Per the germline V gene, CDR1 is SGHTA and CDR2 is FQGNSA. With 3 bases removed from V and 6 bases from J, the gap between germline ends came to 15 bases. CDR3 length: 15 residues. The chain's CDR3 is CASSFKGAPGQPQHF. The CDR3, as DNA: TGTGCCAGCAGCTTCAAAGGGGCGCCCGGTCAGCCCCAGCATTTT.

This clone was observed a single time. The V call is TRBV2, the J call TRBJ1-1; D is uncertain. Trimming removed 2 bases at V and 4 bases at J, with 8 bases between. The CDR3 sequence is 13 residues long. CDR1 and CDR2 from the germline V gene are SNHLY and FYNNEI. The CDR3 sequence: CASSEIWLTEAFF. The CDR3 DNA follows: TGTGCCAGCAGTGAAATTTGGCTCACTGAAGCTTTCTTT.

This clone was detected only a few times. The J gene is TRBJ2-2, the V gene TRBV15; tentatively, D is TRBD1 (6 bases). This CDR3 comprises 13 residues. Germline lookup yields CDR1 LNHNV and CDR2 YYDKDF (reference sequence). Trimming removed 2 bases at V and 5 bases at J, with 6 bases between. This chain's CDR3 is CATSRRGTGELFF. CDR3 sequence (DNA): TGTGCCACCAGCAGAAGGGGGACCGGGGAGCTGTTTTTT. Variable domain in full (rest from reference TRBV15 and TRBJ2-2): DAMVIQNPRYQVTQFGKPVTLSCSQTLNHNVMYWYQQKSSQAPKLLFHYYDKDFNNEADTPDNFQSRRPNTSFCFLDIRSPGLGDTAMYLCATSRRGTGELFFGEGSRLTVL.

The chain recombines TRBV6-5 with TRBJ2-2, with 11 bases fitting TRBD2. The CDR3 is made up of 13 amino acids. Germline V lookup: CDR1 MNHEY, CDR2 SVGAGI. Losses at the gene ends were 5 bases for V and 14 bases for J; bases not matched to a gene: 7. CDR3 bases: TGTGCCAGCAGTCGGACTAGCGGGTCCGTACTGTTTTTT. Amino acids: CASSRTSGSVLFF.

V usage is TRBV2 and J usage is TRBJ1-4, with 8 bases identical to TRBD1. This CDR3 has 17 amino acids. The trim removed 6 bases at V and 3 bases at J, leaving 12 bases unmatched. Germline CDR1 and CDR2: SNHLY and FYNNEI. CDR3 residues: CASSWIQGTGPNEKLFF. The CDR3 coding sequence is TGTGCCAGCAGCTGGATACAAGGGACAGGTCCTAATGAAAAACTGTTTTTT. Drawing the rest from reference TRBV2 and TRBJ1-4, the complete variable domain is EPEVTQTPSHQVTQMGQEVILRCVPISNHLYFYWYRQILGQKVEFLVSFYNNEISEKSEIFDDQFSVERPDGSNFTLKIRSTKLEDSAMYFCASSWIQGTGPNEKLFFGSGTQLSVL.

This clone was seen a handful of times. This rearrangement joins TRBV2 to TRBJ1-4, with a tentative D call TRBD1 (6 bases). Between the trimmed V and J ends, which lost 7 bases and 4 bases, there was a span of 13 bases. The germline CDR1 and CDR2 sequences are SNHLY and FYNNEI. The CDR3 is 14 residues long. As DNA, the CDR3 is TGTGCCAGCACTACCTCAGGGGATAATGAAAAACTGTTTTTT. This codes for CASTTSGDNEKLFF. Full variable domain (remainder filled in from reference TRBV2 and TRBJ1-4): EPEVTQTPSHQVTQMGQEVILRCVPISNHLYFYWYRQILGQKVEFLVSFYNNEISEKSEIFDDQFSVERPDGSNFTLKIRSTKLEDSAMYFCASTTSGDNEKLFFGSGTQLSVL.

In its sample, this clone was seen a few times. V gene TRBV28 combines with J gene TRBJ1-2, with 10 bases that match TRBD1. Germline loops: CDR1 MDHEN, CDR2 SYDVKM. This CDR3 comprises 13 residues. Trimming at V came to 5 bases and at J to 10 bases, leaving 7 bases not matched to a gene. The CDR3 spells CASSHRDRGLYTF. CDR3 sequence (DNA): TGTGCCAGCAGTCACCGGGACAGGGGACTCTACACCTTC.

CDR3 protein: CASLRGKLTGELFF. The CDR3 DNA reads as TGTGCCAGCCTTCGGGGGAAGCTCACCGGGGAGCTGTTTTTT. The chain combines TRBV14 with TRBJ2-2; D perhaps matches TRBD2 (6 bases). The ends were cut back, 8 bases at V and 4 bases at J, with 14 bases in the middle. CDR1 and CDR2 (germline): SGHDN, FVKESK. The length of the CDR3 is 14 residues.

This clone was detected once. V and J are TRBV28 and TRBJ2-7; D is ambiguous. With 3 bases removed from V and 0 bases from J, the gap between germline ends came to 15 bases. The germline V gene has CDR1 MDHEN and CDR2 SYDVKM. This CDR3 has 16 residues. CDR3: CASSFIRRSSSYEQYF. The CDR3 nucleotides read TGTGCCAGCAGTTTTATTAGGAGATCGAGCTCCTACGAGCAGTACTTC.

The genes are TRBV7-9 and TRBJ1-1; D not certain. Germline CDR1 is SEHNR and CDR2 is FQNEAQ (reference sequence). The CDR3 covers 12 residues. V was shortened by 6 bases and J by 1 base, with 6 bases between the two germline ends. The chain's CDR3 is CASRTGNTEAFF. The CDR3 DNA reads as TGTGCCAGCAGAACGGGGAACACTGAAGCTTTCTTT.

The chain joins TRBV15 to TRBJ2-7; D is ambiguous. The V gene's germline CDR1 is LNHNV and CDR2 YYDKDF (reference sequence). There are 13 residues in the CDR3. V lost 0 bases and J 7 bases, leaving 10 bases between the germline ends. Here the CDR3 DNA reads TGTGCCACCAGCAGAGAGCTAGGTTTTGAGCAGTACGTC. Translating gives CATSRELGFEQYV.

V is TRBV4-1 and J is TRBJ2-1; 13 nucleotides agree with TRBD2. V was pared by 4 bases and J by 8 bases, with 11 bases of the junction left unmatched. Germline assignment: CDR1 MGHRA and CDR2 YSYEKL. The CDR3 spans 17 residues. CDR3 region: CASSPWTSGGTTDEQFF. The CDR3 DNA follows: TGCGCCAGCAGCCCCTGGACTAGCGGGGGTACAACTGATGAGCAGTTCTTC.

This clone has just one count. V usage is TRBV7-9 and J usage is TRBJ2-7, with 7 nucleotides matching TRBD2. Germline CDR1 and CDR2: SEHNR and FQNEAQ (reference sequence). Trimming at V came to 5 bases and at J to 3 bases, leaving 1 base not matched to a gene. The CDR3 consists of 12 residues. The CDR3 coding sequence is TGTGCCAGCAGCCCGGGGGGCTACGAGCAGTACGTC. Translating it yields CASSPGGYEQYV.

The genes are TRBV5-1 and TRBJ1-2, with 8 bases lining up with TRBD1. Germline trimming cut 4 bases from V and 5 bases from J; bases unmatched to any gene: 4. CDR1 is SGHRS, CDR2 YFSETQ, per germline. The CDR3 is 13 amino acids. Written as DNA, the CDR3 is TGCGCCAGCAGCCTGGACAGGGTGTATGGCTACACCTTC. It yields the protein CASSLDRVYGYTF.

This chain uses TRBV27 with TRBJ1-6; the D is unclear. V gave up 3 bases and J gave up 7 bases, with 10 bases separating them. This CDR3 contains 14 residues. Germline V gives CDR1 MNHEY, CDR2 SMNVEV (reference sequence). CDR3 nucleotides: TGTGCCAGCAGTTTTTGGCAGAAGAATTCACCCCTCCACTTT. This encodes CASSFWQKNSPLHF.

The chain links TRBV10-3 to TRBJ2-2; TRBD2 matches at 10 bases. The V segment lost 10 bases and the J segment 3 bases; nucleotides outside the gene matches: 2. Germline values: CDR1 ENHRY, CDR2 SYGVKD. The CDR3 is 13 residues long. The CDR3 spells CATGLADTGELFF. The CDR3 bases are TGTGCCACCGGACTAGCGGACACCGGGGAGCTGTTTTTT.

The rearrangement uses TRBV7-2 and TRBJ1-5; no firm D call. Trimming shortened V by 4 bases and J by 3 bases, and 13 bases separated the two germline ends. The CDR3 covers 15 residues. Germline CDR1 reads SGHTA; CDR2 reads FQGNSA. The CDR3 DNA is TGTGCCAGCAGCTCTGGGCCGTCCAACAATCAGCCCCAGCATTTT. This encodes CASSSGPSNNQPQHF. Using reference TRBV7-2 and TRBJ1-5 for the parts outside the CDR3, the full variable domain is GAGVSQSPSNKVTEKGKDVELRCDPISGHTALYWYRQSLGQGLEFLIYFQGNSAPDKSGLPSDRFSAERTGGSVSTLTIQRTQQEDSAVYLCASSSGPSNNQPQHFGDGTRLSIL.

V gene TRBV5-4 combines with J gene TRBJ2-7; 9 bases map to TRBD2. Germline values: CDR1 SGHNT, CDR2 YYREEE (reference sequence). The J segment lost 7 bases and the V segment lost 4 bases, leaving 12 bases of the junction unmatched. The CDR3 contains 15 residues. The CDR3 loop reads CASSDPLAGPGEQYF. In DNA form, the CDR3 reads TGTGCCAGCAGCGACCCGCTAGCGGGGCCGGGAGAGCAGTACTTC.

This rearrangement joins TRBV23-1 to TRBJ1-2; D is ambiguous. TRBV23-1 is classed as an ORF, of uncertain function. The CDR3 length is 14 residues. V dropped 8 bases and J dropped 0 bases, with 13 bases sitting between them. CDR3 sequence reads: CASEDGGANYGYTF. CDR3 DNA: TGCGCCAGCGAAGACGGAGGAGCTAACTATGGCTACACCTTC.

The chain uses TRBV7-7 and TRBJ2-5, with D possibly being TRBD2 (6 bases). V lost 5 bases and J 5 bases, leaving 24 bases between the germline ends. The CDR3 is made up of 17 amino acids. Germline V gene lookup returns CDR1 SSHAT and CDR2 FNYEAQ (reference sequence). Here the CDR3 reads CASSPNPGTGLHETQYF. The CDR3 bases are TGTGCCAGCAGCCCAAATCCCGGGACTGGACTCCACGAGACCCAGTACTTC. The full variable domain, with the rest looked up from reference TRBV7-7 and TRBJ2-5, is GAGVSQSPRYKVTKRGQDVTLRCDPISSHATLYWYQQALGQGPEFLTYFNYEAQPDKSGLPSDRFSAERPEGSISTLTIQRTEQRDSAMYRCASSPNPGTGLHETQYFGPGTRLLVL.

This clone was observed a single time. The rearrangement joins TRBV7-2 to TRBJ2-4; possible D gene TRBD2, 5 bases. Trimming shortened V by 5 bases and J by 3 bases, and 23 bases separated the two germline ends. This CDR3 comprises 18 residues. The germline V gene encodes CDR1 SGHTA and CDR2 FQGNSA. Here the CDR3 reads CASSPRGSAGWGKNIQYF. CDR3 DNA: TGTGCCAGCAGCCCCCGAGGGTCGGCGGGCTGGGGCAAAAACATTCAGTACTTC.

The chain combines TRBV6-5 with TRBJ2-7, with D possibly being TRBD1 (7 bases). This CDR3 has 14 amino acids. V lost 8 bases and J 0 bases, leaving 14 bases between the germline ends. Looked up from germline, CDR1 is MNHEY and CDR2 is SVGAGI. CDR3 sequence: CASGQEGSSYEQYF. The DNA of the CDR3 is TGTGCCAGCGGACAGGAGGGGAGCTCCTACGAGCAGTACTTC.

This chain links TRBV27 with TRBJ2-7, with D tentatively TRBD2 (5 bases). CDR3 length: 17 residues. Germline V gives CDR1 MNHEY, CDR2 SMNVEV (reference sequence). V lost 2 bases, J lost 2 bases, and 19 bases lay in between. CDR3 region: CASSLGPPFAGPYEQYF. The CDR3 DNA follows: TGTGCCAGCAGTTTAGGTCCTCCATTCGCGGGCCCCTACGAGCAGTACTTC.

This clone showed up just a few times. The chain uses TRBV28 and TRBJ1-5; TRBD1 might be the D (6 bases). V lost 10 bases to trimming and J lost 0 bases, with 16 bases between them. The germline gives CDR1 MDHEN, CDR2 SYDVKM. There are 15 residues in the CDR3. DNA for the CDR3: TGTGCCACTAAGAGGTTACAGGGTAGCAATCAGCCCCAGCATTTT. Residues: CATKRLQGSNQPQHF.

The gene calls are TRBV19 and TRBJ1-1; TRBD1 is a possible D gene (6 bases). Germline loops: CDR1 LNHDA, CDR2 SQIVND (reference sequence). V was shortened by 8 bases and J by 5 bases, with 24 bases between the two germline ends. The CDR3 is 16 amino acids. CDR3 sequence (DNA): TGTGCCAGTGGATATGGCGGGGGCCCGGGAGGGACTGAAGCTTTCTTT. Encoded protein: CASGYGGGPGGTEAFF.

This sequence joins TRBV6-5 and TRBJ1-4; 9 bases align to TRBD1. The CDR3 extends over 13 amino acids. Per germline, CDR1 MNHEY and CDR2 SVGAGI. After removal of 5 bases from V and 11 bases from J, the junction contained 6 bases not matched to a gene. The CDR3 here is CASSQGQGGKLFF. DNA for the CDR3: TGTGCCAGCAGTCAGGGACAGGGCGGGAAACTGTTTTTT.

The chain combines TRBV2 with TRBJ1-5; D is unresolved. The CDR3 is 14 residues long. Germline V gives CDR1 SNHLY, CDR2 FYNNEI. Trimming removed 8 bases from V and 6 bases from J, with 17 bases in between. CDR3 sequence (DNA): TGTGCCAGCGGAGGGCTGGGAGGAATTCAGCCCCAGCATTTT. It encodes CASGGLGGIQPQHF. Using reference TRBV2 and TRBJ1-5 for the parts outside the CDR3, the full variable domain is EPEVTQTPSHQVTQMGQEVILRCVPISNHLYFYWYRQILGQKVEFLVSFYNNEISEKSEIFDDQFSVERPDGSNFTLKIRSTKLEDSAMYFCASGGLGGIQPQHFGDGTRLSIL.

This clone was detected only once. This rearrangement joins TRBV7-2 to TRBJ2-5; D not resolved. V shed 5 bases and J shed 5 bases, with 12 bases lying between them. Germline CDR1 is SGHTA and CDR2 is FQGNSA. The CDR3 has 13 residues. The chain's CDR3 is CASSLQTAETQYF. The CDR3 bases are TGTGCCAGCAGCCTTCAGACTGCGGAGACCCAGTACTTC. The variable domain in full, with the rest retrieved from reference TRBV7-2 and TRBJ2-5, is GAGVSQSPSNKVTEKGKDVELRCDPISGHTALYWYRQSLGQGLEFLIYFQGNSAPDKSGLPSDRFSAERTGGSVSTLTIQRTQQEDSAVYLCASSLQTAETQYFGPGTRLLVL.